What follows are 23 T cell receptor beta chains derived from one specimen sequenced in a study of cytomegalovirus exposure and HLA in healthy donors. Profiling relied on immunoSEQ multiplex PCR, and the TCRdb table lists in-frame clones only, not all of them. The sample has 60,000 to 80,000 clones, around four fifths seen once. The sequencing sample was made of PBMCs. Every receptor here comes from a young man in good health and CMV-seronegative.

To note about this clone: This sample includes further DNA sequences coding for the same CDR3. The chain is built from TRBV9 and TRBJ2-5; maybe TRBD2 (6 bases). This CDR3 contains 14 residues. V was pared by 0 bases and J by 5 bases, with 11 bases between. Germline V gene sequence: CDR1 SGDLS, CDR2 YYNGEE. The CDR3 is CASSVGVGGETQYF. CDR3 in DNA: TGTGCCAGCAGCGTAGGCGTTGGGGGGGAGACCCAGTACTTC.

The chain joins TRBV30 to TRBJ1-5; a possible D gene is TRBD1 (5 bases). CDR1 GTSNPN and CDR2 SVGIG come from the germline V gene (reference sequence). Trimming took 3 bases from V and 0 from J, leaving 15 bases between them. The CDR3 loop spans 16 amino acids. The CDR3 is CAWRANGGYSNQPQHF. The CDR3 DNA is TGTGCCTGGAGGGCCAACGGGGGTTATAGCAATCAGCCCCAGCATTTT.

This clone was detected only a few times. V and J are TRBV7-8 and TRBJ1-2; 7 nucleotides agree with TRBD1. V dropped 4 bases and J dropped 1; count of bases not matched to a gene: 9. Germline-derived CDR1 and CDR2 are SGHVS and FQNEAQ. This CDR3 has 16 amino acids. CDR3 DNA sequence: TGTGCCAGCAGCTATAAAACAGGGGTGGATAACTATGGCTACACCTTC. It codes for CASSYKTGVDNYGYTF.

This chain connects TRBV19 to TRBJ2-7, with 8 nucleotides matching TRBD1. V lost 4 bases and J lost 2; bases outside the gene matches: 7. The CDR3 is 15 amino acids. Germline CDR1 reads LNHDA; CDR2 reads SQIVND (reference sequence). In DNA, the CDR3 is TGTGCCAGTAGTACAGGACAGGGTGGGACCTACGAGCAGTACTTC. Residues: CASSTGQGGTYEQYF. Drawing the rest from reference TRBV19 and TRBJ2-7, the complete variable domain is DGGITQSPKYLFRKEGQNVTLSCEQNLNHDAMYWYRQDPGQGLRLIYYSQIVNDFQKGDIAEGYSVSREKKESFPLTVTSAQKNPTAFYLCASSTGQGGTYEQYFGPGTRLTVT.

This clone has only one observation. The rearrangement links TRBV7-8 to TRBJ1-4, with 7 bases matching TRBD1. The CDR3 extends over 14 amino acids. In germline, CDR1 is SGHVS, CDR2 FQNEAQ. V lost 8 bases, J lost 0 bases, and 3 bases stayed unmatched. As DNA, the CDR3 is TGTGCCAGCGGGACAGAAGCAACTAATGAAAAACTGTTTTTT. It yields the protein CASGTEATNEKLFF.

This clone has a single count. J is TRBJ1-2 and V is TRBV5-4; 7 bases map to TRBD1. This CDR3 is 15 amino acids long. Germline loops: CDR1 SGHNT, CDR2 YYREEE (reference sequence). J lost 4 bases, V lost 0 bases, and 6 bases had no gene match. CDR3 in amino acids: CASSLDGPGGYGYTF. In nucleotides, the CDR3 is TGTGCCAGCAGCTTGGACGGGCCAGGGGGCTATGGCTACACCTTC.

The genes are TRBV29-1 and TRBJ2-1; the D gene is possibly TRBD2 (5 bases). V was cut by 6 bases and J by 7 bases, with 7 bases left in between. Per the germline V gene, CDR1 is SQVTM and CDR2 is ANQGSEA. There are 10 residues in the CDR3. The CDR3 sequence: CSVGLNEQFF. CDR3 DNA: TGCAGCGTCGGACTTAATGAGCAGTTCTTC.

V and J are TRBV2 and TRBJ1-4; 8 bases agree with TRBD1. There are 17 residues in the CDR3. V shed 4 bases and J 7 bases; nucleotides not matched to a gene: 14. The V gene's germline CDR1 is SNHLY and CDR2 FYNNEI. In DNA form, the CDR3 reads TGTGCCAGCAGTGCAACTGGACAGGGAGATGGGGGTGAAAAACTGTTTTTT. This gives the protein CASSATGQGDGGEKLFF.

The chain links TRBV11-2 to TRBJ1-2; 9 bases align to TRBD1. Per germline, CDR1 SGHAT and CDR2 FQNNGV. The CDR3 consists of 18 residues. J lost 6 bases, V lost 0 bases, and 14 bases had no gene match. The chain's CDR3 is CASSLDPAGTGKGHGYTF. The DNA for the CDR3 is TGTGCCAGCAGCTTAGATCCTGCCGGGACAGGGAAAGGTCATGGCTACACCTTC.

V usage is TRBV7-2 and J usage is TRBJ1-5; D possibly corresponds to TRBD1 (5 bases). CDR3 length: 13 residues. Per the germline V gene, CDR1 is SGHTA and CDR2 is FQGNSA. V lost 2 bases to trimming and J lost 7 bases, with 9 bases between them. CDR3 DNA sequence: TGTGCCAGCAGCTTATGGGGGGACCAGCCCCAGCATTTT. Protein product: CASSLWGDQPQHF.

V usage is TRBV5-4 and J usage is TRBJ1-1, with D perhaps TRBD1 (5 bases). Trimming removed 0 bases at V and 5 bases at J, with 11 bases between. CDR1 and CDR2 (germline): SGHNT, YYREEE (reference sequence). The CDR3 has 14 amino acids. CDR3 DNA sequence: TGTGCCAGCAGCTTGGTACAGGAGATGACTGAAGCTTTCTTT. Its translation is CASSLVQEMTEAFF.

The V gene is TRBV30, the J gene TRBJ1-5; TRBD1 might be the D (6 bases). CDR3 length equals 16 residues. Germline CDR1 reads GTSNPN; CDR2 reads SVGIG (reference sequence). V was pared by 2 bases and J by 6 bases, with 20 bases between. The CDR3 coding sequence is TGTGCCTGGAGTACACCGGGACACTCTCTAGGTCAGCCCCAGCATTTT. Residues: CAWSTPGHSLGQPQHF.

The chain employs TRBV18 and TRBJ2-5; D unclear. The CDR3 loop spans 14 amino acids. V lost 0 bases, J lost 1 base, and 6 bases lay in between. Germline values: CDR1 KGHSH, CDR2 LQKENI. CDR3 nucleotides: TGTGCCAGCTCACCACCGGCAGGCCAAGAGACCCAGTACTTC. This gives the protein CASSPPAGQETQYF.

In its sample, this clone was seen a few times. The rearrangement joins TRBV4-1 to TRBJ1-6; 7 positions agree with TRBD1. Germline V gives CDR1 MGHRA, CDR2 YSYEKL. This CDR3 comprises 16 residues. The V and J ends lost 3 bases and 6 bases, in that order; junction bases with no gene match: 8. DNA for the CDR3: TGCGCCAGCAGCCACGCGACAGGGCGGTTTAATTCACCCCTCCACTTT. Translation: CASSHATGRFNSPLHF.

In DNA form, the CDR3 reads TGTGCCAGCAGTCAAAGACTAGCGGGGGTTTCCACAGATACGCAGTATTTT. Translated: CASSQRLAGVSTDTQYF. The genes are TRBV7-2 and TRBJ2-3, with 12 bases that match TRBD2. The CDR3 has 17 residues. Trimming at V came to 6 bases and at J to 2 bases, leaving 9 bases not matched to a gene. The germline CDR1 and CDR2 sequences are SGHTA and FQGNSA.

The chain recombines TRBV30 with TRBJ1-4; 7 nucleotides align to TRBD1. CDR3 size: 17 residues. CDR1 is GTSNPN and CDR2 is SVGIG in the germline V gene (reference sequence). V lost 1 base and J lost 6; bases outside the gene matches: 14. The CDR3 region has the DNA TGTGCCTGGAGTGGAAGGACAGGCGACGGGTCATATGAAAAACTGTTTTTT. Its protein is CAWSGRTGDGSYEKLFF. Complete variable domain (other parts from reference TRBV30 and TRBJ1-4): SQTIHQWPATLVQPVGSPLSLECTVEGTSNPNLYWYRQAAGRGLQLLFYSVGIGQISSEVPQNLSASRPQDRQFILSSKKLLLSDSGFYLCAWSGRTGDGSYEKLFFGSGTQLSVL.

The CDR3 region has the DNA TGCGCCAGCAGCCCCGGGGGTGCCATAATGAACACTGAAGCTTTCTTT. It codes for CASSPGGAIMNTEAFF. V and J are TRBV5-1 and TRBJ1-1; the D gene is possibly TRBD1 (5 bases). V was cut by 4 bases and J by 0 bases, with 16 bases left in between. CDR1 and CDR2 (germline): SGHRS, YFSETQ. The CDR3 loop spans 16 amino acids. Using reference TRBV5-1 and TRBJ1-1 for the parts outside the CDR3, the full variable domain is KAGVTQTPRYLIKTRGQQVTLSCSPISGHRSVSWYQQTPGQGLQFLFEYFSETQRNKGNFPGRFSGRQFSNSRSEMNVSTLELGDSALYLCASSPGGAIMNTEAFFGQGTRLTVV.

The gene calls are TRBV5-1 and TRBJ1-1; a possible D gene is TRBD1 (6 bases). V lost 0 bases and J 7 bases, leaving 16 bases between the germline ends. The CDR3 totals 15 residues. Germline V gene sequence: CDR1 SGHRS, CDR2 YFSETQ. The CDR3 DNA reads TGCGCCAGCAGCTTGGTTAGCTCAGGGGATCGTGAAGCTTTCTTT. Its protein product is CASSLVSSGDREAFF.

The chain is built from TRBV5-1 and TRBJ2-5; TRBD2 matches at 10 bases. CDR3 length: 17 residues. Germline V CDR1 and CDR2: SGHRS, YFSETQ. Trimming removed 1 base from V and 0 bases from J; junction bases left unmatched: 6. CDR3 amino acids: CASSLTSGTAHQETQYF. CDR3 DNA sequence: TGCGCCAGCAGCTTGACTAGCGGGACCGCACACCAAGAGACCCAGTACTTC.

The rearrangement joins TRBV6-5 to TRBJ2-1; 9 positions match TRBD2. The germline V gene encodes CDR1 MNHEY and CDR2 SVGAGI. The trim removed 0 bases at V and 7 bases at J, leaving 7 bases unmatched. This CDR3 is built from 16 residues. In DNA, the CDR3 is TGTGCCAGCAGTTACTCGGGCGGTAGCGGGGGTAATGAGCAGTTCTTC. This gives the protein CASSYSGGSGGNEQFF.

V usage is TRBV4-2 and J usage is TRBJ1-4; D unresolved. Germline lookup yields CDR1 LGHNA and CDR2 YNFKEQ. The V and J ends lost 5 bases and 8 bases respectively, with 9 bases between them. The CDR3 has 12 amino acids. CDR3 sequence: CASSLRGEKLFF. The CDR3 region has the DNA TGTGCCAGCAGCTTGCGAGGGGAAAAACTGTTTTTT.

The chain couples TRBV5-4 to TRBJ2-7; a possible D gene is TRBD1 (6 bases). This CDR3 contains 12 residues. With 7 bases removed from V and 0 bases from J, the gap between germline ends came to 8 bases. The V gene's germline CDR1 is SGHNT and CDR2 YYREEE (reference sequence). The CDR3 sequence is CASGGTSYEQYF. The CDR3 DNA sequence: TGTGCCAGCGGGGGCACCTCCTACGAGCAGTACTTC.

The chain is built from TRBV9 and TRBJ1-3; the D gene is possibly TRBD1 (5 bases). Germline V lookup: CDR1 SGDLS, CDR2 YYNGEE. The CDR3 has 16 residues. Trimming stripped 2 bases from V and 0 bases from J, with 12 bases between. The CDR3 region has the DNA TGTGCCAGCAGCGTGGGGCGGTGGAGCTCTGGAAACACCATATATTTT. Translation: CASSVGRWSSGNTIYF.